These 27 T cell receptor beta chains originate from one sample sequenced in a study of Tregs in tolerant kidney transplant recipients. Assay: immunoSEQ multiplex PCR; the TCRdb copy retains only in-frame clones and omits some. The table lists 100,000 to 130,000 clones, roughly 89% of them singletons. The specimen was CD4+ T cells from blood, collected before the transplant. The receptors come from a human donor who received a combined kidney and bone marrow transplant.

The chain joins TRBV5-4 to TRBJ2-1, with 9 bases that match TRBD2. Germline lookup yields CDR1 SGHNT and CDR2 YYREEE (reference sequence). V lost 4 bases to trimming and J lost 3 bases; unmatched junction nucleotides: 5. This CDR3 has 15 amino acids. The CDR3 sequence: CASSVGAGGYNEQFF. CDR3 nucleotide sequence: TGTGCCAGCAGCGTAGGAGCGGGGGGCTACAATGAGCAGTTCTTC.

The chain has TRBV25-1 and TRBJ2-1; 14 positions match TRBD2. Germline-derived CDR1 and CDR2 are MGHDK and SYGVNS. The CDR3 sequence is 16 residues long. V lost 1 base and J lost 9; bases outside the gene matches: 5. The CDR3 nucleotides read TGTGCCAGCAGTGAATCAGGGACTAGCGGGAGCGGTGAGCAGTTCTTC. Its protein product is CASSESGTSGSGEQFF.

V is TRBV5-4 and J is TRBJ2-3; 11 bases match TRBD2. The CDR3 extends over 15 amino acids. Germline CDR1 reads SGHNT; CDR2 reads YYREEE (reference sequence). The ends lost 5 bases at V and 3 bases at J; junction bases unmatched: 5. CDR3 bases: TGTGCCAGCAGTAGCGGGGGGGCCGGGACAGATACGCAGTATTTT. Its translation is CASSSGGAGTDTQYF.

The chain recombines TRBV5-1 with TRBJ1-1; 8 bases are a match to TRBD1. The CDR3 has 15 residues. Unmatched junction bases numbered 7, after V lost 5 bases and J lost 1 base. The germline V gene encodes CDR1 SGHRS and CDR2 YFSETQ. The CDR3 reads CASSSNDRGNTEAFF. In nucleotides, the CDR3 is TGCGCCAGCAGTTCGAATGACAGGGGGAACACTGAAGCTTTCTTT.

The gene calls are TRBV7-2 and TRBJ2-5; 10 nucleotides line up with TRBD2. Germline trimming cut 6 bases from V and 1 base from J; bases unmatched to any gene: 11. Germline-derived CDR1 and CDR2 are SGHTA and FQGNSA. The CDR3 totals 17 residues. The CDR3 coding sequence is TGTGCCAGCAGTTTTTGGAGACTAGCGGGCCCCCAAGAGACCCAGTACTTC. Amino acids: CASSFWRLAGPQETQYF.

The rearrangement links TRBV4-3 to TRBJ2-7; 8 nucleotides match TRBD2. CDR1 is LGHNA and CDR2 is YSLEER in the germline V gene. This CDR3 is built from 16 residues. V lost 1 base, J lost 1 base, and 6 bases stayed unmatched. DNA of the CDR3: TGCGCCAGCAGCCAAGGCCGTAGCGGGATTTCCTACGAGCAGTACTTC. Translation: CASSQGRSGISYEQYF.

This chain uses TRBV28 with TRBJ2-7; a weak D match, TRBD2 (6 bases). Germline values: CDR1 MDHEN, CDR2 SYDVKM. The CDR3 consists of 13 residues. Trimming pared 7 bases from V and 4 bases from J, leaving 14 bases between. The CDR3 here is CASITPGGYEQYF. The CDR3 DNA sequence: TGTGCCAGCATCACCCCTGGGGGGTACGAGCAGTACTTC. Supplemented by reference TRBV28 and TRBJ2-7, the full variable domain reads DVKVTQSSRYLVKRTGEKVFLECVQDMDHENMFWYRQDPGLGLRLIYFSYDVKMKEKGDIPEGYSVSREKKERFSLILESASTNQTSMYLCASITPGGYEQYFGPGTRLTVT.

This clone occurred a few times. The genes are TRBV5-4 and TRBJ1-1, with D perhaps TRBD1 (5 bases). CDR1 is SGHNT, CDR2 YYREEE, per germline (reference sequence). The CDR3 spans 14 residues. V lost 4 bases, J lost 7 bases, and 17 bases lay in between. CDR3 DNA sequence: TGTGCCAGCAGCCTACAAACACGACAGCTTGAAGCTTTCTTT. Encoded protein: CASSLQTRQLEAFF.

The chain recombines TRBV29-1 with TRBJ2-1; 10 bases line up with TRBD2. The germline V gene encodes CDR1 SQVTM and CDR2 ANQGSEA. V shed 3 bases and J 2 bases; nucleotides not matched to a gene: 16. This CDR3 is built from 19 residues. The CDR3 loop is CSVDLVAGGQRRTYNEQFF. CDR3 nucleotides: TGCAGCGTTGATCTGGTAGCGGGAGGTCAAAGGAGAACCTACAATGAGCAGTTCTTC.

The chain has TRBV5-5 and TRBJ2-7; D unresolved. This CDR3 contains 13 residues. Trimming removed 4 bases at V and 3 bases at J, with 11 bases between. Germline V gives CDR1 SGHKS, CDR2 YYEKEE (reference sequence). The CDR3 coding sequence is TGTGCCAGCAGCCCATCCCCAATCTACGAGCAGTACTTC. It translates to CASSPSPIYEQYF.

V and J are TRBV11-2 and TRBJ2-1; D gene uncertain. This CDR3 comprises 12 residues. V lost 5 bases to trimming and J lost 8 bases, with 10 bases between them. In germline, CDR1 is SGHAT, CDR2 FQNNGV. The CDR3, as DNA: TGTGCCAGCAGCCCCTCGGTCTATGAGCAGTTCTTC. Residues: CASSPSVYEQFF.

The chain employs TRBV5-1 and TRBJ2-7; 9 bases are shared with TRBD1. Looked up from germline, CDR1 is SGHRS and CDR2 is YFSETQ. V shed 2 bases, J shed 0 bases, and the junction held 3 bases outside the gene matches. The CDR3 is 15 amino acids. DNA of the CDR3: TGCGCCAGCAGCTTAGGGACAGGGAGCTCCTACGAGCAGTACTTC. It yields the protein CASSLGTGSSYEQYF.

The chain recombines TRBV18 with TRBJ2-3, with 8 bases that match TRBD1. Per the germline V gene, CDR1 is KGHSH and CDR2 is LQKENI. With V trimmed by 1 base and J by 4 bases, 4 bases remained unmatched. The CDR3 has 15 residues. The CDR3 DNA sequence: TGTGCCAGCTCACCACTAGGACAGGGTGCAGATACGCAGTATTTT. As protein: CASSPLGQGADTQYF.

The V gene is TRBV5-4, the J gene TRBJ2-1, with 7 nucleotides matching TRBD1. The junction had 7 bases not matched to a gene; V was cut back by 4 bases and J by 9 bases. CDR3 length: 13 residues. The germline CDR1 and CDR2 sequences are SGHNT and YYREEE (reference sequence). This CDR3 reads CASSLGTAPEQFF. The CDR3, as DNA: TGTGCCAGCAGCCTAGGGACAGCCCCTGAGCAGTTCTTC.

The V gene is TRBV9, the J gene TRBJ2-2; D ambiguous. The CDR3 sequence is 13 residues long. The V gene's germline CDR1 is SGDLS and CDR2 YYNGEE. V was shortened by 1 base and J by 4 bases, with 5 bases between the two germline ends. The CDR3 loop reads CASSVRSTGELFF. DNA of the CDR3: TGTGCCAGCAGCGTACGTAGCACCGGGGAGCTGTTTTTT.

This sequence joins TRBV5-1 and TRBJ1-2, with no clear D. The CDR3 has 14 residues. CDR1 is SGHRS, CDR2 YFSETQ, per germline. Between the trimmed V and J ends, which lost 4 bases and 3 bases, there was a span of 13 bases. In nucleotides, the CDR3 is TGCGCCAGCAGCATAGCCCAGACGGACTATGGCTACACCTTC. This encodes CASSIAQTDYGYTF.

The CDR3 coding sequence is TGTGCCAGCGAGGACGGGGGGAGCACAGATACGCAGTATTTT. Its translation: CASEDGGSTDTQYF. The chain has TRBV28 and TRBJ2-3; 7 nucleotides align to TRBD2. Trimming removed 8 bases from V and 0 bases from J; junction bases left unmatched: 5. Germline V gene lookup returns CDR1 MDHEN and CDR2 SYDVKM. The CDR3 spans 14 residues. The entire variable domain, with the rest obtained from reference TRBV28 and TRBJ2-3, is as follows: DVKVTQSSRYLVKRTGEKVFLECVQDMDHENMFWYRQDPGLGLRLIYFSYDVKMKEKGDIPEGYSVSREKKERFSLILESASTNQTSMYLCASEDGGSTDTQYFGPGTRLTVL.

The V and J genes are TRBV27 and TRBJ2-2; 7 nucleotides match TRBD1. This CDR3 is 16 amino acids long. CDR1 MNHEY and CDR2 SMNVEV come from the germline V gene (reference sequence). Unmatched junction bases numbered 6, after V lost 0 bases and J lost 5 bases. The CDR3 spells CASSLSPGQRTGELFF. CDR3 sequence (DNA): TGTGCCAGCAGTTTATCACCGGGACAGCGAACCGGGGAGCTGTTTTTT.

The chain combines TRBV19 with TRBJ1-1; 8 bases agree with TRBD1. The CDR3 is 13 residues long. V trimming: 8 bases; J trimming: 4 bases; junction bases outside the gene matches: 6. CDR1 is LNHDA, CDR2 SQIVND, per germline (reference sequence). CDR3: CASGTGRSTEAFF. In nucleotides, the CDR3 is TGTGCCAGTGGGACAGGCCGGTCCACTGAAGCTTTCTTT.

The chain combines TRBV5-1 with TRBJ1-2; D perhaps matches TRBD1 (6 bases). The germline gives CDR1 SGHRS, CDR2 YFSETQ. V was clipped by 1 base and J by 7 bases, with 14 bases between them. This CDR3 comprises 14 residues. As DNA, the CDR3 is TGCGCCAGCAGCTTGCTAGGGGGGGAGAGTGGCTACACCTTC. Its protein product is CASSLLGGESGYTF.

The genes are TRBV5-8 and TRBJ1-2; 7 bases are a match to TRBD1. Germline assignment: CDR1 SGHTS and CDR2 YDEGEE. Losses at the gene ends were 5 bases for V and 0 bases for J; bases not matched to a gene: 13. This CDR3 comprises 17 residues. The CDR3: CASSFVAGQATNYGYTF. The CDR3 bases are TGTGCCAGCAGTTTTGTGGCCGGACAGGCAACTAACTATGGCTACACCTTC.

Of note for this clone: Other DNA sequences in this specimen translate into the identical CDR3. The chain combines TRBV5-1 with TRBJ1-5; 8 bases are shared with TRBD1. Losses at the gene ends were 4 bases for V and 7 bases for J; bases not matched to a gene: 7. The length of the CDR3 is 14 residues. The germline V gene encodes CDR1 SGHRS and CDR2 YFSETQ. CDR3 sequence: CASSEGTGGQPQHF. The CDR3 coding sequence is TGCGCCAGCAGCGAAGGGACAGGAGGGCAGCCCCAGCATTTT.

The V gene is TRBV5-1, the J gene TRBJ1-1; 12 bases fit TRBD1. The CDR3 runs 14 residues. CDR1 SGHRS and CDR2 YFSETQ come from the germline V gene. V was pared by 3 bases and J by 11 bases, with 8 bases of the junction left unmatched. Written as DNA, the CDR3 is TGCGCCAGCAGCTCCCCGGGACAGGGGGCCCGGGCTTTCTTT. Protein product: CASSSPGQGARAFF.

This chain connects TRBV11-2 to TRBJ1-4; 7 bases match TRBD1. The CDR3 is made up of 16 amino acids. J gave up 3 bases and V 4 bases, and 8 bases lay outside the gene matches. From germline, CDR1 is SGHAT and CDR2 FQNNGV. As DNA, the CDR3 is TGTGCCAGCAGCTCAGTCCCCGGGACAGCTAATGAAAAACTGTTTTTT. It specifies CASSSVPGTANEKLFF.

This clone appeared a single time. The chain couples TRBV6-1 to TRBJ1-1; D might be TRBD1 (5 bases). Trimming stripped 4 bases from V and 7 bases from J, with 16 bases between. The CDR3 sequence is 14 residues long. Per the germline V gene, CDR1 is MNHNS and CDR2 is SASEGT. The CDR3 DNA is TGTGCCAGCAGTGTAAAAGCGGGGGGTGGTGAAGCTTTCTTT. Translated: CASSVKAGGGEAFF.

The CDR3 DNA reads TGTGCCAGCACGGCGGGATTTATGGATACGCAGTATTTT. This codes for CASTAGFMDTQYF. The V gene is TRBV5-6, the J gene TRBJ2-3; maybe TRBD2 (6 bases). Germline V gene sequence: CDR1 SGHDT, CDR2 YYEEEE. The CDR3 contains 13 residues. V shed 6 bases and J shed 6 bases, with 14 bases lying between them.

The genes are TRBV10-3 and TRBJ2-7; 10 bases line up with TRBD2. The V gene's germline CDR1 is ENHRY and CDR2 SYGVKD. CDR3 length: 20 amino acids. J lost 3 bases, V lost 0 bases, and 17 bases had no gene match. CDR3: CAISESTGLASRGGLYEQYF. CDR3 in DNA: TGTGCCATCAGTGAGTCTACGGGACTAGCGTCCCGCGGGGGGCTCTACGAGCAGTACTTC.